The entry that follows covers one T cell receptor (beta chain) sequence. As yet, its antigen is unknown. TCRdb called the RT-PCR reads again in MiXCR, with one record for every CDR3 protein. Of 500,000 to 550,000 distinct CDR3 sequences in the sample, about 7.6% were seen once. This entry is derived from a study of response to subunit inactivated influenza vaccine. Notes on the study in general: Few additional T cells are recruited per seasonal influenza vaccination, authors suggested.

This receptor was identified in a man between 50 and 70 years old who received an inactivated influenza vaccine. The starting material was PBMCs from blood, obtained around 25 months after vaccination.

In DNA, the CDR3 is TGTGCCAGCGGCCCCGGGACCCAGAACGAGCAGTACTTC. Translation: CASGPGTQNEQYF. The chain has TRBV27 and TRBJ2-7; D may correspond to TRBD1 or TRBD2 (5 bases each). V was trimmed by 8 bases and J by 5 bases, leaving 16 bases between them. Looked up from germline, CDR1 is MNHEY and CDR2 is SMNVEV (reference sequence). The CDR3 is 13 residues long.